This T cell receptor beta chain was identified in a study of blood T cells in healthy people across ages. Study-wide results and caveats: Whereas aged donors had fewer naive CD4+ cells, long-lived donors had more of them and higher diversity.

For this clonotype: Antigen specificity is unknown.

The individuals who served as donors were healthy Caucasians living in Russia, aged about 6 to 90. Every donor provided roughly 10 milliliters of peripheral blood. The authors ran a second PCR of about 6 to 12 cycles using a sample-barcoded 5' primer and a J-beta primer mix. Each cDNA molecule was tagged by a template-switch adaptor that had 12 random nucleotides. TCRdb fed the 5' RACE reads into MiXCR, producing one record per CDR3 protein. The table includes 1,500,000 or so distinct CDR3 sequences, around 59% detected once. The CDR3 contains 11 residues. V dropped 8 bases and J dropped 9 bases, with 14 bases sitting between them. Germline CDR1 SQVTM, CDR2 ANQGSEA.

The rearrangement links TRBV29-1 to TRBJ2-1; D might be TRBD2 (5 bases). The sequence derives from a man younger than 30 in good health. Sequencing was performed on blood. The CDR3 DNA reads TGCAGCCCACTGGCAGGAGGTGAGCAGTTCTTC. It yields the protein CSPLAGGEQFF.